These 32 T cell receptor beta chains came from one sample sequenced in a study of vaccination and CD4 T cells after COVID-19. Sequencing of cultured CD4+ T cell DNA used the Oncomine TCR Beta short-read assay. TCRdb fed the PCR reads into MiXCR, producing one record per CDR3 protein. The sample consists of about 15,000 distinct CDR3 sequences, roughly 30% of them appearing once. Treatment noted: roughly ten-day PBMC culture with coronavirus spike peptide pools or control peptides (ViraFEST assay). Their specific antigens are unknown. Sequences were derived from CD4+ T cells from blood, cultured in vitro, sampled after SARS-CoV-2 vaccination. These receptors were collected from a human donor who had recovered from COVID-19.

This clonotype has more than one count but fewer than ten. The CDR3 nucleotides are TGTGCCAGCAGTTACTCCGACAACAACATCTATGGCTACACCTTC. It translates to CASSYSDNNIYGYTF. V is TRBV6-2 or TRBV6-3 and J is TRBJ1-2; no clear D gene. Germline V CDR1 and CDR2: MNHEY, SVGEGT. The CDR3 runs 15 residues. V lost 0 bases and J lost 4, with 12 bases in between.

CDR3 in DNA: TGCGCCAGCCGCGGGGCCAGCAATTCACCCCTCCACTTT. This translates into CASRGASNSPLHF. This chain links TRBV23-1 with TRBJ1-6, with D possibly being TRBD1 (5 bases). TRBV23-1 is an open reading frame whose function is uncertain. V was clipped by 8 bases and J by 7 bases, with 12 bases between them. The CDR3 runs to 13 residues.

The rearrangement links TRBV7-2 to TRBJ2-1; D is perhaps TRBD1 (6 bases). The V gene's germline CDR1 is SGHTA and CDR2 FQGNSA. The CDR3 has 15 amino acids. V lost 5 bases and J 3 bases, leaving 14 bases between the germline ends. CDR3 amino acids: CASSLEGQRYNEQFF. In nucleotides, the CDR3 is TGTGCCAGCAGCCTAGAAGGACAGCGCTACAATGAGCAGTTCTTC. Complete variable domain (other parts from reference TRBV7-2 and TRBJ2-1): GAGVSQSPSNKVTEKGKDVELRCDPISGHTALYWYRQSLGQGLEFLIYFQGNSAPDKSGLPSDRFSAERTGGSVSTLTIQRTQQEDSAVYLCASSLEGQRYNEQFFGPGTRLTVL.

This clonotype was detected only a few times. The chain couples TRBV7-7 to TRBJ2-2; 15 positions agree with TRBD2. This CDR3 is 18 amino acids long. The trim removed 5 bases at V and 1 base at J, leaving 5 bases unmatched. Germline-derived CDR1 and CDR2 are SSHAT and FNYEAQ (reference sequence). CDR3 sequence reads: CASSAAGLAGGNTGELFF. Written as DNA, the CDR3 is TGTGCCAGCAGCGCCGCGGGACTAGCGGGAGGGAACACCGGGGAGCTGTTTTTT.

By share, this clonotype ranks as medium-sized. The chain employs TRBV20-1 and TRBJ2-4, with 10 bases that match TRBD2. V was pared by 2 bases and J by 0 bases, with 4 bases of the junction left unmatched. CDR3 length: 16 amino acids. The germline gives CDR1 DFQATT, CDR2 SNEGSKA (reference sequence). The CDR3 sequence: CSARSRLAGAKNIQYF. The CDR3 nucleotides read TGCAGTGCTAGATCTCGACTAGCGGGAGCCAAAAACATTCAGTACTTC.

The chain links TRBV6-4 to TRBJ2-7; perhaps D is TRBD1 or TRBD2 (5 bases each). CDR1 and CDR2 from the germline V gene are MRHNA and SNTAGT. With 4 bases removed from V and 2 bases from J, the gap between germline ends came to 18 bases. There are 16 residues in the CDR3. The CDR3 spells CASSGQDLRGTYEQYF. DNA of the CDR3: TGTGCCAGCAGTGGGCAAGACTTGAGGGGAACCTACGAGCAGTACTTC.

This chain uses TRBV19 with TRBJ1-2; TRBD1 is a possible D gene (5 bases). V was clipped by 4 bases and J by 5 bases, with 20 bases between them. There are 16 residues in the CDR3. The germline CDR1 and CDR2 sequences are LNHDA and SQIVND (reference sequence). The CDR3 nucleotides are TGTGCCAGTAGTAGACCCAGCCAGGGAGGATTGTATGGCTACACCTTC. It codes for CASSRPSQGGLYGYTF.

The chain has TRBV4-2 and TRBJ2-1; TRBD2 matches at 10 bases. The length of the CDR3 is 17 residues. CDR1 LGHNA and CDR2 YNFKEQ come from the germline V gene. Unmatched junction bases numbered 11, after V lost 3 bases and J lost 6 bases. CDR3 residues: CASSQDLGTSATNEQFF. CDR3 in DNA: TGTGCCAGCAGCCAGGACCTCGGGACTAGCGCTACCAATGAGCAGTTCTTC.

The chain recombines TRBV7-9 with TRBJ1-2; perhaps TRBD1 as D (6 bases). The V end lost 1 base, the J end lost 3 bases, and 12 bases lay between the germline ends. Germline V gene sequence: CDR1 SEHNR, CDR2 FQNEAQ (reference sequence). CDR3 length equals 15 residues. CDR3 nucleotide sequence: TGTGCCAGCAGCTTAGTTCGGACAGTCCACTATGGCTACACCTTC. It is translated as CASSLVRTVHYGYTF.

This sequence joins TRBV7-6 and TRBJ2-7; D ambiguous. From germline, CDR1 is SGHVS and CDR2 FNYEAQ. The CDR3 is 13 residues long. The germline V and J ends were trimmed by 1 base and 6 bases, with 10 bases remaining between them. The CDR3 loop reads CASSLGQAVEQYF. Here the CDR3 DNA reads TGTGCCAGCAGCTTAGGTCAGGCGGTCGAGCAGTACTTC.

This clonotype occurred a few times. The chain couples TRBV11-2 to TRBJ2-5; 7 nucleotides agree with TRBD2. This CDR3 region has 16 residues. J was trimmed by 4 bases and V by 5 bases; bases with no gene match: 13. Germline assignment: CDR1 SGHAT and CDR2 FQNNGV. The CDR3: CASSRGRAGLLETQYF. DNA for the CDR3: TGTGCCAGCAGCCGAGGACGAGCGGGACTACTAGAGACCCAGTACTTC.

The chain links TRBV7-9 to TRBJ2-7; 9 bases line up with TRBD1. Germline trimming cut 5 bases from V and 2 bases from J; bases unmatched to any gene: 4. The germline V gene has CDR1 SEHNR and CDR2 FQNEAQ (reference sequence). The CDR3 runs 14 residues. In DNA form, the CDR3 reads TGTGCCAGCAGCCCCGACAGGGGGACCTACGAGCAGTACTTC. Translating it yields CASSPDRGTYEQYF.

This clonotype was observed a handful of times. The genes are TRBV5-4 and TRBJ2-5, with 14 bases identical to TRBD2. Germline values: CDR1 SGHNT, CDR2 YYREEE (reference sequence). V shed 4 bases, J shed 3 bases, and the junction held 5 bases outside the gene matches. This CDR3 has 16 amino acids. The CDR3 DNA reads TGTGCCAGCAGCCAACGGGGACTAGCGGGAGAAGAGACCCAGTACTTC. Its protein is CASSQRGLAGEETQYF. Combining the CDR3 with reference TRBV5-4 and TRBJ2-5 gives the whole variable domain ETGVTQSPTHLIKTRGQQVTLRCSSQSGHNTVSWYQQALGQGPQFIFQYYREEENGRGNFPPRFSGLQFPNYSSELNVNALELDDSALYLCASSQRGLAGEETQYFGPGTRLLVL.

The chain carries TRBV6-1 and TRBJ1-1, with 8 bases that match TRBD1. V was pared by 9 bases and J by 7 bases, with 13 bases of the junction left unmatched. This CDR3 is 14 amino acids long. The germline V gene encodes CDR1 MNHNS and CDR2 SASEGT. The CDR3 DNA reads TGTGCCAGAGACAGGGGACGGGTCCGCTTTGAAGCTTTCTTT. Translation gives CARDRGRVRFEAFF.

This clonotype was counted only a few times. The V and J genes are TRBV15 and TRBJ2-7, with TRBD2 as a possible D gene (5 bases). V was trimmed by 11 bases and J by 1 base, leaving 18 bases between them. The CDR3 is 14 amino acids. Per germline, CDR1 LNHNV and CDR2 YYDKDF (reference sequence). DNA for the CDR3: TGTGCCTGCAGCAAGGGATTAGCGTCCTACGAGCAGTACTTC. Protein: CACSKGLASYEQYF.

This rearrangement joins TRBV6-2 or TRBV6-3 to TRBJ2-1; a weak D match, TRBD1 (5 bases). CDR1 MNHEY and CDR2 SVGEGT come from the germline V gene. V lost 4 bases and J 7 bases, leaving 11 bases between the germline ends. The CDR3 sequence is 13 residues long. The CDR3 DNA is TGTGCCAGCAGTTTTAGACAGCCTAATGAGCAGTTCTTC. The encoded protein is CASSFRQPNEQFF.

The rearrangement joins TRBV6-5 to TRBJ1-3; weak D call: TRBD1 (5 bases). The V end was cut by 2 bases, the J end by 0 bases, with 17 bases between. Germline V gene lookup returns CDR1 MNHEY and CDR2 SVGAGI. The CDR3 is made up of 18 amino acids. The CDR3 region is CASSYGTDLRSSGNTIYF. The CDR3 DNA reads TGTGCCAGCAGTTACGGGACGGACCTAAGAAGCTCTGGAAACACCATATATTTT.

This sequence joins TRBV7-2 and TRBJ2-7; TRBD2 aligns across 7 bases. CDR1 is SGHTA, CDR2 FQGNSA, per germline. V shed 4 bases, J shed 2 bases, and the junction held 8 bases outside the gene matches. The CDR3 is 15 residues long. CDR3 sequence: CASSSSSGYPYEQYF. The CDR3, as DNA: TGTGCCAGCAGCTCTTCTAGCGGTTACCCCTACGAGCAGTACTTC.

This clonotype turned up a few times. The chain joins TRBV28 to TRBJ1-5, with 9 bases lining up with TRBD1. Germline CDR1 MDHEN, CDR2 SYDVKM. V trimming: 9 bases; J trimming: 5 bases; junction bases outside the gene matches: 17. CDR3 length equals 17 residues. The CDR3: CASFGTGKGVGDQPQHF. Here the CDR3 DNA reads TGTGCCAGTTTCGGGACAGGGAAAGGAGTCGGGGATCAGCCCCAGCATTTT.

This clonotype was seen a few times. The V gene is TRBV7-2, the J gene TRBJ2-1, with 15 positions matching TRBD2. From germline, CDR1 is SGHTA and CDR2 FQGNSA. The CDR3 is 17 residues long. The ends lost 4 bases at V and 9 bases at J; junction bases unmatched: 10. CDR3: CASSSFPGTSGRSEQFF. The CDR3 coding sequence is TGTGCCAGCAGCTCATTTCCCGGGACTAGCGGGAGGAGTGAGCAGTTCTTC. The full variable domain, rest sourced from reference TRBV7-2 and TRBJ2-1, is GAGVSQSPSNKVTEKGKDVELRCDPISGHTALYWYRQSLGQGLEFLIYFQGNSAPDKSGLPSDRFSAERTGGSVSTLTIQRTQQEDSAVYLCASSSFPGTSGRSEQFFGPGTRLTVL.

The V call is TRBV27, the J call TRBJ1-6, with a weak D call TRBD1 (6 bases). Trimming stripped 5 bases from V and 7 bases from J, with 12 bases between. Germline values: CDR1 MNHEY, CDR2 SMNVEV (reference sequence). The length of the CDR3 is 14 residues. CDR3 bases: TGTGCCAGCAGTCCCGGGACAAGAAATTCACCCCTCCACTTT. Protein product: CASSPGTRNSPLHF.

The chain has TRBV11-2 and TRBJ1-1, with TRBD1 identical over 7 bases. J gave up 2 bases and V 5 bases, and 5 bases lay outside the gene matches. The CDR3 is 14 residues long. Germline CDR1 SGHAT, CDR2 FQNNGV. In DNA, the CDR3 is TGTGCCAGCAGCCGGGACAGAATTAACACTGAAGCTTTCTTT. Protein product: CASSRDRINTEAFF.

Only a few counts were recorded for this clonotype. CDR3 sequence: CASSLWGLAGETQYF. DNA for the CDR3: TGTGCCAGCAGCTTATGGGGCCTAGCCGGCGAGACCCAGTACTTC. The chain is built from TRBV7-3 and TRBJ2-5, with D tentatively TRBD1 or TRBD2 (5 bases each). V gave up 2 bases and J gave up 5 bases, with 15 bases separating them. The V gene's germline CDR1 is SGHTA and CDR2 FQGTGA. The CDR3 totals 15 residues.

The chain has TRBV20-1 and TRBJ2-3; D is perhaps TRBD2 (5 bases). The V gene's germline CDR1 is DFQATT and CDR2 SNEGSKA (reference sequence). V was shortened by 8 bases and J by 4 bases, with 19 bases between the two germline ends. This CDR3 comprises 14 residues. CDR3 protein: CSTPRGSLSDTQYF. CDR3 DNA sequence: TGCAGTACTCCCCGAGGGAGTTTATCAGATACGCAGTATTTT.

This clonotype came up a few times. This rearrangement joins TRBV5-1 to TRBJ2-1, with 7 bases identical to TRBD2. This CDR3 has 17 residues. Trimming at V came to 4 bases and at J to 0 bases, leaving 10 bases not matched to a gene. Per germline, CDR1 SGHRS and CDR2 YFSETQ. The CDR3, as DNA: TGCGCCAGCAGCCGCAAACTAGCGCCCAGCTCCTACAATGAGCAGTTCTTC. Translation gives CASSRKLAPSSYNEQFF.

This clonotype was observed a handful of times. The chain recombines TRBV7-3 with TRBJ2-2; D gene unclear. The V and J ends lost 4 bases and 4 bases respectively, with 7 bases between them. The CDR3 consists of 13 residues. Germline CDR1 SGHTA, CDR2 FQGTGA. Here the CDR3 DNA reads TGTGCCAGCAGCTGGATCACCACCGGGGAGCTGTTTTTT. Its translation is CASSWITTGELFF.

CDR3 amino acids: CASARGGNTGELFF. The CDR3 bases are TGTGCCAGCGCCAGGGGGGGGAACACCGGGGAGCTGTTTTTT. This chain links TRBV6-2 or TRBV6-3 with TRBJ2-2; tentatively, D is TRBD1 or TRBD2 (7 bases each). CDR1 is MNHEY and CDR2 is SVGEGT in the germline V gene. The V gene lost 8 bases and the J gene lost 1 base, with 11 bases spanning the gap. The CDR3 consists of 14 residues.

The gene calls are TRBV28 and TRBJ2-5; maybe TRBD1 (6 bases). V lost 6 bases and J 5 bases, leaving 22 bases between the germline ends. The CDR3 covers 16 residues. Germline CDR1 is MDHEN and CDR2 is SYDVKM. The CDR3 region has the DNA TGTGCCAGCAGGTCCCAGGGGCCCGGTTTGAGGGAGACCCAGTACTTC. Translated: CASRSQGPGLRETQYF.

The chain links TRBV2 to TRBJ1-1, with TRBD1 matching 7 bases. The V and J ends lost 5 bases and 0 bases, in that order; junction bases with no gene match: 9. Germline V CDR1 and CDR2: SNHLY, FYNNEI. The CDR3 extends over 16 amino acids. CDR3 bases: TGTGCCAGCAGTTACTTGACCGGGACAGTGAACACTGAAGCTTTCTTT. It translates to CASSYLTGTVNTEAFF.

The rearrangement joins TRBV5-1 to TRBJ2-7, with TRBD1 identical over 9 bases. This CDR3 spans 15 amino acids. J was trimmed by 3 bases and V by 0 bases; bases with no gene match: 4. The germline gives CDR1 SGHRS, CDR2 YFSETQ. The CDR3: CASSLDGQGFYEQYF. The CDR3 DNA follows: TGCGCCAGCAGCTTGGATGGACAGGGGTTCTACGAGCAGTACTTC.

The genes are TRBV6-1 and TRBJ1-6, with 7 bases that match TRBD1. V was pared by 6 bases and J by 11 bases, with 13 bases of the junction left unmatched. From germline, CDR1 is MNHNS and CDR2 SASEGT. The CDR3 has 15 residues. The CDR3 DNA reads TGTGCCAGCAGGAGTTCCGGACAGGCCAGGGCACCCCTCCACTTT. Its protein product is CASRSSGQARAPLHF.

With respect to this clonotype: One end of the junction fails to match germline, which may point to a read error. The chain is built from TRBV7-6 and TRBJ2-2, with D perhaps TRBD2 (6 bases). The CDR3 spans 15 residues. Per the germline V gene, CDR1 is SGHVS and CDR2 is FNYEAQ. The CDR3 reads CASSPLRGGTGELFF. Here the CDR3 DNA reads TGTGCTAGCAGCCCTCTGCGGGGTGGCACCGGGGAGCTGTTTTTT.